The source of this T cell receptor (beta chain) is a study of blood T cell repertoires in COVID-19. CDR3 length: 14 amino acids. Trimming took 4 bases from V and 7 from J; bases not matched to a gene: 5. Germline lookup yields CDR1 LGHDT and CDR2 YNNKEL (reference sequence). Repertoires were generated with immunoSEQ multiplex PCR, while TCRdb's copy carries only in-frame clones and drops some. The table includes some 160,000 clones, around 80% detected once. The sample taken for sequencing was PBMCs or T cells enriched from blood (not recorded which). The chain joins TRBV3-1 (or the pseudogene TRBV3-2) to TRBJ2-2, with TRBD2 matching over 8 bases. This receptor was obtained from a woman aged 70-85 years in a cohort exposed to, infected with or recovered from COVID-19 (not recorded which). DNA of the CDR3: TGTGCCAGCAGCCCGAGCGGGAGATTCGGGGAGCTGTTTTTT. Protein product: CASSPSGRFGELFF.